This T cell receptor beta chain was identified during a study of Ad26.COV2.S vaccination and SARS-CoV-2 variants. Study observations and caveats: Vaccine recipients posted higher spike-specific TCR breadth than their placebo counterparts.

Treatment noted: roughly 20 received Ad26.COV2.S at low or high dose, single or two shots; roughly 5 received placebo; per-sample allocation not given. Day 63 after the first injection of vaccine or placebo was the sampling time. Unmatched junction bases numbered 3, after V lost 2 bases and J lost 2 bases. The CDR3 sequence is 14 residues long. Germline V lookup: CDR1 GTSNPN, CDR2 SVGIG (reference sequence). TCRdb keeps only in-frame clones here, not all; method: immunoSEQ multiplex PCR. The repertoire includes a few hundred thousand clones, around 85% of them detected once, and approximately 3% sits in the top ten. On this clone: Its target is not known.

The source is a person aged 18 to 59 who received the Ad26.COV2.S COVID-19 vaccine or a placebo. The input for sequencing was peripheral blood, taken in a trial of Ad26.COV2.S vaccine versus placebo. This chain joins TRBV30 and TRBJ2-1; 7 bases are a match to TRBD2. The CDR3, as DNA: TGTGCCTGGAGTAGCGGGGTGCCCTACAATGAGCAGTTCTTC. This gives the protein CAWSSGVPYNEQFF.